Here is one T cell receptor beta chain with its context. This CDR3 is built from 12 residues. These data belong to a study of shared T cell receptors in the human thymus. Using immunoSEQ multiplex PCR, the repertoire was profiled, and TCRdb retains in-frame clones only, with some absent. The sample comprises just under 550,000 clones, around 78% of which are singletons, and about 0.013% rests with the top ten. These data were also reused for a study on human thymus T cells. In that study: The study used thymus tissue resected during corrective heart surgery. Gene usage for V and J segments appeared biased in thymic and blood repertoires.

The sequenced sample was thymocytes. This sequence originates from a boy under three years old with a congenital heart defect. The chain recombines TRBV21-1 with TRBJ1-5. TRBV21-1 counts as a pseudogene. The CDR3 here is CASSPVFQPQHF. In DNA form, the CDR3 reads TGTGCCAGCAGCCCGGTCTTCCAGCCCCAGCATTTT.